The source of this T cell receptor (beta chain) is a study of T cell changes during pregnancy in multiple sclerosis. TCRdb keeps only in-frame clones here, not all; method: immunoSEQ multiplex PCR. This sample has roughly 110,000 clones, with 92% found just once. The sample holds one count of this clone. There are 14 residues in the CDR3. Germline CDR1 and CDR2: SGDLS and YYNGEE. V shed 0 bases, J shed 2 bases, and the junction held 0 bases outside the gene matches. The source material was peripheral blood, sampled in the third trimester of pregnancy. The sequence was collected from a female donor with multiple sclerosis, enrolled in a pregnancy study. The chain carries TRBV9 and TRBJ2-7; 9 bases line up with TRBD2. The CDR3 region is CASSVASGTYEQYF. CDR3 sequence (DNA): TGTGCCAGCAGCGTAGCTAGCGGGACCTACGAGCAGTACTTC. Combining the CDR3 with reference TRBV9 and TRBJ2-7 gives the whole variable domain DSGVTQTPKHLITATGQRVTLRCSPRSGDLSVYWYQQSLDQGLQFLIQYYNGEERAKGNILERFSAQQFPDLHSELNLSSLELGDSALYFCASSVASGTYEQYFGPGTRLTVT.